The 6 T cell receptor beta chains in this list originate from one sample, sequenced in a study of blood T cell repertoires in COVID-19. Generated by immunoSEQ multiplex PCR, the TCRdb table keeps only in-frame clones and is missing some. This repertoire shows around 86,000 clones, 75% to 85% found once; its top ten account for roughly 28%. Sequencing was carried out using peripheral blood. The receptor set was obtained from a woman older than 75 with acute or convalescent COVID-19.

Here the CDR3 DNA reads TGTGCCAGCAGCCTACGATTAGCGGGCTACAATGAGCAGTTCTTC. Its translation: CASSLRLAGYNEQFF. This rearrangement joins TRBV6-5 to TRBJ2-1; 7 bases are shared with TRBD2. J gave up 3 bases and V 6 bases, and 8 bases lay outside the gene matches. Germline lookup yields CDR1 MNHEY and CDR2 SVGAGI. This CDR3 contains 15 residues.

The chain is built from TRBV7-2 and TRBJ2-7, with D maybe TRBD1 (6 bases). The germline V gene has CDR1 SGHTA and CDR2 FQGNSA. V lost 3 bases, J lost 0 bases, and 9 bases lay in between. The CDR3 totals 14 residues. The CDR3 protein is CASSFDRTSYEQYF. The CDR3 DNA is TGTGCCAGCAGCTTCGACAGGACCTCCTACGAGCAGTACTTC. Variable domain in full (rest from reference TRBV7-2 and TRBJ2-7): GAGVSQSPSNKVTEKGKDVELRCDPISGHTALYWYRQSLGQGLEFLIYFQGNSAPDKSGLPSDRFSAERTGGSVSTLTIQRTQQEDSAVYLCASSFDRTSYEQYFGPGTRLTVT.

The V gene is TRBV3-1 (or the pseudogene TRBV3-2), the J gene TRBJ1-1; D uncertain. Germline values: CDR1 LGHDT, CDR2 YNNKEL (reference sequence). CDR3 size: 13 residues. The V gene lost 1 base and the J gene lost 1 base, with 4 bases spanning the gap. The CDR3: CASSQGENTEAFF. For the CDR3, the DNA is TGTGCCAGCAGCCAAGGAGAGAACACTGAAGCTTTCTTT.

This clone has only one observation. This rearrangement joins TRBV4-1 to TRBJ1-6; 9 positions match TRBD1. The germline V gene encodes CDR1 MGHRA and CDR2 YSYEKL. CDR3 size: 18 residues. V was pared by 4 bases and J by 0 bases, with 7 bases of the junction left unmatched. The CDR3 nucleotides are TGCGCCAGCAGCCGTACCCAGACAGGGGGCTCCTATAATTCACCCCTCCACTTT. As protein: CASSRTQTGGSYNSPLHF.

The chain links TRBV3-1 (or the pseudogene TRBV3-2) to TRBJ1-4; perhaps TRBD1 as D (6 bases). The CDR3 runs to 14 residues. V gave up 4 bases and J gave up 8 bases, with 14 bases separating them. Looked up from germline, CDR1 is LGHDT and CDR2 is YNNKEL (reference sequence). As DNA, the CDR3 is TGTGCCAGCAGCCCATGGACAGCCCGAGAAAAACTGTTTTTT. Its protein is CASSPWTAREKLFF.

The V gene is TRBV11-2, the J gene TRBJ1-6; 7 bases match TRBD1. The CDR3 totals 12 residues. Germline V gene sequence: CDR1 SGHAT, CDR2 FQNNGV. Trimming removed 8 bases from V and 10 bases from J; junction bases left unmatched: 5. CDR3 amino acids: CASGHRGSPLHF. CDR3 DNA sequence: TGTGCCAGCGGGCACAGGGGCTCACCCCTCCACTTT.